This T cell receptor beta chain was found in a study of blood T cells in healthy people across ages. Germline loops: CDR1 SGHVS, CDR2 FQNEAQ. V was pared by 7 bases and J by 6 bases, with 22 bases between. The CDR3 consists of 16 residues. A second PCR, run for roughly 6 to 11 cycles, used a sample-barcoded 5' primer plus a J-beta primer mix. Every single cDNA molecule received a tag from a template-switch adaptor with 12 random nucleotides. TCRdb fed the 5' RACE reads into MiXCR, producing one record per CDR3 protein. The sample holds 870,000 or so distinct CDR3 sequences, more than 25% seen once. Those donating, healthy Caucasian individuals from Russia, were aged roughly 6 to 95. Every donor contributed roughly 10 milliliters of peripheral blood by blood draw. This clonotype was observed a handful of times.

The sample comprised blood. The chain recombines TRBV7-8 with TRBJ2-1; D might be TRBD1 or TRBD2, each matching 9 bases. The source is a woman older than 75 in good health. The CDR3: CASTVLAGQGSNEQFF. CDR3 sequence (DNA): TGTGCCAGCACCGTTCTAGCGGGACAGGGATCCAATGAGCAGTTCTTC.